The TCR beta chain under discussion was sequenced for a study of blood T cell repertoires in COVID-19. Study-level background: Acute-phase and convalescent COVID-19 samples originated in the United States, Italy and Spain. The cDNA or gDNA used as material had been derived from T cells, B-cell-depleted T cells, or PBMCs.

V lost 3 bases, J lost 7 bases, and 4 bases stayed unmatched. Germline CDR1 and CDR2: SEHNR and FQNEAQ (reference sequence). The CDR3 is made up of 13 amino acids. The authors' processing: How many nucleated cells were present was estimated from reference gene primer amplification. Sequencing was performed with immunoSEQ multiplex PCR; in TCRdb, only in-frame clones are kept and a portion is missing. Clone size and V and J calls were adopted from that table, with D and trimming inferred from the DNA. The sample shows about 63,000 clones, 92% of them seen only once. Sequencing was carried out using peripheral blood. This sequence originates from a man aged 50-60 years with active COVID-19. The rearrangement joins TRBV7-9 to TRBJ1-1; 8 bases align to TRBD1. The CDR3 coding sequence is TGTGCCAGCAGCTTCGCAGGGGGCGGTGAAGCTTTCTTT. Its protein product is CASSFAGGGEAFF.